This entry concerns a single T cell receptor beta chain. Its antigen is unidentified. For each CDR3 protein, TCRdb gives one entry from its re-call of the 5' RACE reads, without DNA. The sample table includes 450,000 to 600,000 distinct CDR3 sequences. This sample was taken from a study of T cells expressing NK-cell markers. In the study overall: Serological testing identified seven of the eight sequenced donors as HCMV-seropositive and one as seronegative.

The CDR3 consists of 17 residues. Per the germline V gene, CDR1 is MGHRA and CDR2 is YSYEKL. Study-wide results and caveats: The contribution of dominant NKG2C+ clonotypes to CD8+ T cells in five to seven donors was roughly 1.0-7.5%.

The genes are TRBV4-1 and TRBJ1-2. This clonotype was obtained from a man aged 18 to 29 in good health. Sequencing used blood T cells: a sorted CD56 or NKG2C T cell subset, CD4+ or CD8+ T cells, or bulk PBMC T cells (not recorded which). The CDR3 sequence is CASSHPSRGGGYYGYTF.